This TCR beta chain was sequenced during a study of PD-1 blockade in mismatch repair-deficient tumors (TCRdb year 2017). Notes on the research overall: Between late 2013 and 2016, the trial enrolled 85 to 100 consecutive patients with over nine mismatch repair-deficient cancer types, every one of whom had been previously treated and was progressing. Tumor-associated T cell clones in the peripheral blood of patients responding to PD-1 blockade were tracked using deep sequencing of TCR CDR3 regions. Broad study findings and their caveats: Clones residing in the tumor, which were often undetectable in blood before treatment, expanded quickly after pembrolizumab and then contracted, generally before radiologic responses.

This clone was seen a few times. What this receptor recognizes is not known. One base away there is no much larger clone; base qualities are not given. The protocol used for the library was the immunoSEQ multiplex PCR assay. Held by TCRdb, this immuneACCESS table contains in-frame sequences only and omits some clones. Under half of the omission traces to an unresolved V gene where checked; the cause of the rest is unknown. Present in this sample are around 100,000 clones, about three quarters of which were seen just once. The top ten constitute 4.7% of the sample. Per the germline V gene, MGHRA is the CDR1 and YSYEKL is the CDR2. The CDR3 goes from the cysteine to the phenylalanine over 16 residues. Only the CDR3 DNA is retained, 48 bases long and in frame from the first base. At the junction V is shortened by 0 bases and J by 0 bases, with 11 bases in between. For each enrolled patient, mismatch repair deficiency was established using either polymerase chain reaction or immunohistochemistry. TCR sequencing was carried out for three patients who responded to pembrolizumab therapy. The phase II trial prospectively tested pembrolizumab PD-1 blockade in advanced mismatch repair-deficient cancers regardless of tissue of origin. Peripheral blood T cell samples were collected serially, before PD-1 blockade began and at several time points afterward. Blood sampling times were reported as weeks after the first pembrolizumab dose.

The sample consisted of peripheral blood, taken roughly 13 months after starting pembrolizumab. The V and J segments used are TRBV4-1 and TRBJ1-2; the D gene lacks a confident call. This sequence was found in an adult with mismatch repair-deficient cancer. The CDR3 has the sequence CASSQDEESPNYGYTF. The bases read TGCGCCAGCAGCCAAGATGAAGAATCTCCTAACTATGGCTACACCTTC.